This T cell receptor (beta chain) comes out of a study of OX40 agonist ivuxolimab in advanced cancers. About the research overall: Ivuxolimab, which patients received intravenously every 2 weeks, was dosed at 0.01 to 10 mg/kg.

Study-wide results and limits: In CD8+ T cells, expanded clones were on average more numerous than in CD4+.

Germline V gives CDR1 MDHEN, CDR2 SYDVKM. V dropped 6 bases and J dropped 0 bases, with 11 bases sitting between them. The CDR3 extends over 15 amino acids. As regards this clone: As yet, its antigen is unknown.

Prior autoimmune disease or systemic immunosuppression barred patients. Sequencing used immunoSEQ multiplex PCR; TCRdb keeps in-frame clones, though not all of them. The sample holds 95,000 to 150,000 clones, 80% to 90% seen once. The origin of this receptor is an adult with an advanced solid tumor such as melanoma, head and neck, liver or kidney cancer. The V and J genes are TRBV28 and TRBJ2-2; D possibly corresponds to TRBD1 (5 bases). The sequencing here drew on CD4+ or CD8+ T cells sorted from blood, taken in a trial of the OX40 agonist ivuxolimab. The CDR3 reads CASSTGLPNTGELFF. The CDR3 DNA reads TGTGCCAGCAGCACAGGCCTCCCGAACACCGGGGAGCTGTTTTTT.